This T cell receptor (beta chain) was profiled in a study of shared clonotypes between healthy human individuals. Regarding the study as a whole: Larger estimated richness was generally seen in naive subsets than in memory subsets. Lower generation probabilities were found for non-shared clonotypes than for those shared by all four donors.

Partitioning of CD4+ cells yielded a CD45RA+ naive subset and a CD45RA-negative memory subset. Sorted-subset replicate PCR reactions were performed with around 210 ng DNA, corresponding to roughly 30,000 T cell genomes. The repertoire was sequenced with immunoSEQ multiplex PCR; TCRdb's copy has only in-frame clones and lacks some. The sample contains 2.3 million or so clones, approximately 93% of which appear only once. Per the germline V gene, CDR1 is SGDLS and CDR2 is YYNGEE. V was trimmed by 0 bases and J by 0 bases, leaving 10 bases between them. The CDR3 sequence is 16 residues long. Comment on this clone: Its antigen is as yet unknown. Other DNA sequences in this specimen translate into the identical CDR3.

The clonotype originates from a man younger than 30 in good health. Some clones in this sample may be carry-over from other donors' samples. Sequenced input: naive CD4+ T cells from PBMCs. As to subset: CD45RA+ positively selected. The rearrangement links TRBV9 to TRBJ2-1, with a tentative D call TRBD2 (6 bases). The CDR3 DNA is TGTGCCAGCAGCGTAGGTTGGGGGGTCTCCTACAATGAGCAGTTCTTC. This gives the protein CASSVGWGVSYNEQFF.